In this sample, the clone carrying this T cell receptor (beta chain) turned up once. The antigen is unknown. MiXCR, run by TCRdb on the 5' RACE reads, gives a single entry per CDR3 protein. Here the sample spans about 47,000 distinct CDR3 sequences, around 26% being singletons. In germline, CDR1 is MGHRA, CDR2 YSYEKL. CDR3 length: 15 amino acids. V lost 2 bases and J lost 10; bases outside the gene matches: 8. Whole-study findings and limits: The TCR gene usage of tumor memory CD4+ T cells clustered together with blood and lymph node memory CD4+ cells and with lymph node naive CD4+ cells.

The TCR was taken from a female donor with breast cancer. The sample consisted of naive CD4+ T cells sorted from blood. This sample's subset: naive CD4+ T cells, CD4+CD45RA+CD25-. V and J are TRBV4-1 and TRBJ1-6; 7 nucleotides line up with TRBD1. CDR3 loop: CASSQKNRGESPLHF. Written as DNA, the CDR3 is TGCGCCAGCAGCCAAAAAAACAGGGGAGAATCACCCCTCCACTTT.